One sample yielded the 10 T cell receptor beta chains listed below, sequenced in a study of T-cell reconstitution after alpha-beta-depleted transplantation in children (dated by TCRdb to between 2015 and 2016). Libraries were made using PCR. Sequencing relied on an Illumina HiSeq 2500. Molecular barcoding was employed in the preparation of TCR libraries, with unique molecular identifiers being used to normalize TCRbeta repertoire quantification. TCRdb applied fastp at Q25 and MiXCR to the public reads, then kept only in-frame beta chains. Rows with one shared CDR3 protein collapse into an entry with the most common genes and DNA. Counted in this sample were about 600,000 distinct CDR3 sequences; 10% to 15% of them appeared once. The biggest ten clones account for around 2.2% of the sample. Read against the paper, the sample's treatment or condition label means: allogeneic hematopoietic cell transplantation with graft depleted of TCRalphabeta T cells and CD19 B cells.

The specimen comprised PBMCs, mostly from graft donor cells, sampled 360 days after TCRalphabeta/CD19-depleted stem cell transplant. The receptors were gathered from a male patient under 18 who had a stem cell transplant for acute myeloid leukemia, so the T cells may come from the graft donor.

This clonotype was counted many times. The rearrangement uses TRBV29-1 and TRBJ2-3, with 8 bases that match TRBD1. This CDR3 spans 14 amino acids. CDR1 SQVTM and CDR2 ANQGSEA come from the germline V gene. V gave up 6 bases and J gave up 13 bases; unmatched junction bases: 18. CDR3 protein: CSVDRVLSPEGEYF. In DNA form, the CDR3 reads TGCAGCGTGGACAGGGTACTGTCACCCGAAGGGGAGTATTTT.

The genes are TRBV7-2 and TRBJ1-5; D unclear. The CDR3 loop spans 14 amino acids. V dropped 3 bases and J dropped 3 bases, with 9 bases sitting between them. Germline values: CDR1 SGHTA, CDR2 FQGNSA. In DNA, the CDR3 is TGTGCCAGCAGCTTCATAGGGATCAATCAGCCCCAGCATTTT. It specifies CASSFIGINQPQHF.

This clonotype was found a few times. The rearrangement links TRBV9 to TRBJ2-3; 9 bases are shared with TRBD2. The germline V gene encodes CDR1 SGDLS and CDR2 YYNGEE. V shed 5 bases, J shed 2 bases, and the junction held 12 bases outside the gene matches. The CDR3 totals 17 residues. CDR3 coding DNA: TGTGCCAGCAGTCCTCATCAGGGACTAGCCTTCACAGATACGCAGTATTTT. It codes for CASSPHQGLAFTDTQYF.

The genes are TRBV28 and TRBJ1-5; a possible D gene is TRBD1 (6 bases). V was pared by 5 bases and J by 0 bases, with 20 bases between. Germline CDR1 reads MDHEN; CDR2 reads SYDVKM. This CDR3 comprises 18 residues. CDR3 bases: TGTGCCAGCAGTGCGTTAGGGGGGCTATTATATAGCAATCAGCCCCAGCATTTT. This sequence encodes CASSALGGLLYSNQPQHF.

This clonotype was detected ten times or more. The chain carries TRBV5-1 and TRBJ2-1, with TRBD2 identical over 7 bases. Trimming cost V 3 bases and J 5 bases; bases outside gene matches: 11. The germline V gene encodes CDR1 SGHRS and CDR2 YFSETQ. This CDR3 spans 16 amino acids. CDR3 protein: CASSWGGLAENNEQFF. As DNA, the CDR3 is TGCGCCAGCAGCTGGGGCGGGCTAGCGGAAAACAATGAGCAGTTCTTC. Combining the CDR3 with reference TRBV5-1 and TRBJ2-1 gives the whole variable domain KAGVTQTPRYLIKTRGQQVTLSCSPISGHRSVSWYQQTPGQGLQFLFEYFSETQRNKGNFPGRFSGRQFSNSRSEMNVSTLELGDSALYLCASSWGGLAENNEQFFGPGTRLTVL.

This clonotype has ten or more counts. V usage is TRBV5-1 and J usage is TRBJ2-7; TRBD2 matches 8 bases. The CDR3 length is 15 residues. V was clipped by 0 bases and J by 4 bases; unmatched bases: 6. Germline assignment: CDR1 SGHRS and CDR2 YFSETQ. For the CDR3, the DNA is TGCGCCAGCAGCTTGGGACCAAGCGGGAGTTACGAGCAGTACTTC. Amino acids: CASSLGPSGSYEQYF.

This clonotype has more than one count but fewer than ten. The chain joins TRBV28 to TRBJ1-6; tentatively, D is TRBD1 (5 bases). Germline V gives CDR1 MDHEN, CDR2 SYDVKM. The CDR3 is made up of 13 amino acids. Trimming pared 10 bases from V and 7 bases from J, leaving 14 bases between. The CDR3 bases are TGTGCCAACCAGGGTGTACCCAATTCACCCCTCCACTTT. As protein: CANQGVPNSPLHF.

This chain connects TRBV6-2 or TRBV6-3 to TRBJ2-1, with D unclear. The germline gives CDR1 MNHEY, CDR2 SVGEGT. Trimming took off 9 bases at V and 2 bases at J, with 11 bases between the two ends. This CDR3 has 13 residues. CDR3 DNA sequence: TGTGCCAGTATAACCAGGCCCTACAATGAGCAGTTCTTC. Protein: CASITRPYNEQFF.

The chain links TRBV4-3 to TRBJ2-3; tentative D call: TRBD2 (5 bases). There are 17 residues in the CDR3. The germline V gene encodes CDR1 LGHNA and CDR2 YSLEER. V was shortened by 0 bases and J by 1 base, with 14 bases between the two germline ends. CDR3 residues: CASSQDGNSVRTDTQYF. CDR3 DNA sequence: TGCGCCAGCAGCCAAGATGGCAATAGCGTCCGCACAGATACGCAGTATTTT.

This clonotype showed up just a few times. CDR3 DNA sequence: TGTGCCAGCTCACCAGTTCTATCAGTCTACGAGCAGTACTTC. Translating it yields CASSPVLSVYEQYF. The genes are TRBV18 and TRBJ2-7; unclear D gene. V lost 2 bases to trimming and J lost 3 bases, with 11 bases between them. The CDR3 covers 14 residues. Germline V gene sequence: CDR1 KGHSH, CDR2 LQKENI.